Detailed here is one T cell receptor beta chain. This sample was taken from a study of cytotoxic CD8 clonotypes in ibrutinib-treated CLL. Measured with immunoSEQ multiplex PCR; TCRdb has only the in-frame clones, and not every one. The sample shows 190,000 or so clones, roughly 72% of them seen only once. CDR3 length: 16 residues. V shed 2 bases, J shed 4 bases, and the junction held 9 bases outside the gene matches. Per germline, CDR1 SGDLS and CDR2 YYNGEE. This specimen was PBMCs, taken after 24 months of ibrutinib treatment. The clonotype originates from a human donor with chronic lymphocytic leukemia. The chain recombines TRBV9 with TRBJ2-5; 9 positions match TRBD2. Written as DNA, the CDR3 is TGTGCCAGCAGCGTCACCCTCGCGGGAGGGACAGAGACCCAGTACTTC. It is translated as CASSVTLAGGTETQYF.